These T cell receptor beta chains were read from a single sample in a study of cytomegalovirus exposure and HLA in healthy donors. The repertoire was sequenced with immunoSEQ multiplex PCR; TCRdb's copy has only in-frame clones and lacks some. Found here are roughly 120,000 clones, 65% to 85% of them singletons; the top ten hold 15% to 20%. Sequences were obtained from PBMCs. The source of these receptors is a man between 45 and 60 years old in good health and CMV-seropositive. CDR3s include the opening cysteine and the closing phenylalanine or tryptophan. D genes are given only for firm matches. The size field is filled for only some rows; it gives once, few, many or a size class.

D gene: TRBD1
CDR3 length: 13
J gene: TRBJ2-1
clone size: -
V gene: TRBV29-1
CDR3 DNA: TGCAGCGTTGGGACAGGGGGCTACAATGAGCAGTTCTTC
CDR3 protein: CSVGTGGYNEQFF

D gene: -
CDR3 length: 13
J gene: TRBJ2-1
clone size: once
V gene: TRBV6-1
CDR3 DNA: TGTGCCAGCAGTTTCCAAGGGGGGGATGAGCAGTTCTTC
CDR3 protein: CASSFQGGDEQFF

D gene: -
CDR3 length: 13
J gene: TRBJ2-2
clone size: -
V gene: TRBV28
CDR3 DNA: TGTGCCAGCAGGACCACGGGAGCCGGGGAGCTGTTTTTT
CDR3 protein: CASRTTGAGELFF

D gene: -
CDR3 length: 14
J gene: TRBJ1-5
clone size: -
V gene: TRBV27
CDR3 DNA: TGTGCCAGCAGTGCTGACAGCACCAATCAGCCCCAGCATTTT
CDR3 protein: CASSADSTNQPQHF

D gene: TRBD1
CDR3 length: 14
J gene: TRBJ1-5
clone size: -
V gene: TRBV6-6
CDR3 DNA: TGTGCCAGCAGTGGGACAGGGTACAATCAGCCCCAGCATTTT
CDR3 protein: CASSGTGYNQPQHF

D gene: TRBD2
CDR3 length: 17
J gene: TRBJ2-5
clone size: -
V gene: TRBV28
CDR3 DNA: TGTGCCAGCAGTCTGACTAGCGGGAGGGCCGATTGGGAGACCCAGTACTTC
CDR3 protein: CASSLTSGRADWETQYF

D gene: -
CDR3 length: 20
J gene: TRBJ2-2
clone size: -
V gene: TRBV28
CDR3 DNA: TGTGCCAGCAGCACTCTCCATATAGGGAGGGGGGGCTTGGTCACCGGGGAGCTGTTTTTT
CDR3 protein: CASSTLHIGRGGLVTGELFF

D gene: -
CDR3 length: 14
J gene: TRBJ1-1
clone size: -
V gene: TRBV7-9
CDR3 DNA: TGTGCCAGCAGAATGTTGAGAGATAACACTGAAGCTTTCTTT
CDR3 protein: CASRMLRDNTEAFF

D gene: -
CDR3 length: 12
J gene: TRBJ1-2
clone size: -
V gene: TRBV29-1
CDR3 DNA: TGCAGCGTTGAGGCAGCACTAGATGGCTACACCTTC
CDR3 protein: CSVEAALDGYTF

D gene: -
CDR3 length: 13
J gene: TRBJ1-1
clone size: -
V gene: TRBV19
CDR3 DNA: TGTGCCAGTAGTTTGACAGAAAGCACTGAAGCTTTCTTT
CDR3 protein: CASSLTESTEAFF

D gene: -
CDR3 length: 15
J gene: TRBJ1-2
clone size: -
V gene: TRBV21-1
CDR3 DNA: TGTGCCAGCAGCAAAGGGGGGACAGCAAACTATGGCTACACCTTC
CDR3 protein: CASSKGGTANYGYTF

D gene: TRBD1
CDR3 length: 19
J gene: TRBJ1-2
clone size: -
V gene: TRBV6-4
CDR3 DNA: TGTGCCAGCAGTGACCTACCGGGACAGGATTTTACTCCCGGCTATGGCTACACCTTC
CDR3 protein: CASSDLPGQDFTPGYGYTF

D gene: -
CDR3 length: 16
J gene: TRBJ2-1
clone size: -
V gene: TRBV10-1
CDR3 DNA: TGCGCCAGCAGTGAGTCTCGGTTTAGCTCCTACAATGAGCAGTTCTTC
CDR3 protein: CASSESRFSSYNEQFF

D gene: TRBD1
CDR3 length: 15
J gene: TRBJ1-2
clone size: -
V gene: TRBV5-4
CDR3 DNA: TGTGCCAGCAGCTTGGGGGCAGGGGGCGCAGGTGGCTACACCTTC
CDR3 protein: CASSLGAGGAGGYTF

D gene: -
CDR3 length: 15
J gene: TRBJ2-1
clone size: -
V gene: TRBV14
CDR3 DNA: TGTGCCAGCAGCCAAGGTTCTAGAACATACAATGAGCAGTTCTTC
CDR3 protein: CASSQGSRTYNEQFF

D gene: TRBD1
CDR3 length: 13
J gene: TRBJ2-1
clone size: -
V gene: TRBV7-2
CDR3 DNA: TGTGCCAGCGGACAGGGGGTCTACAATGAGCAGTTCTTC
CDR3 protein: CASGQGVYNEQFF

D gene: TRBD2
CDR3 length: 14
J gene: TRBJ2-1
clone size: -
V gene: TRBV10-2
CDR3 DNA: TGCGCCAGCGGACTAGCGGGAGTGGAAAATGAGCAGTTCTTC
CDR3 protein: CASGLAGVENEQFF

D gene: -
CDR3 length: 15
J gene: TRBJ1-3
clone size: -
V gene: TRBV19
CDR3 DNA: TGTGCCAGTAGTTGGGACAACCGTTCTGGAAACACCATATATTTT
CDR3 protein: CASSWDNRSGNTIYF

D gene: -
CDR3 length: 13
J gene: TRBJ1-2
clone size: few
V gene: TRBV11-2
CDR3 DNA: TGTGCCAGCAGCCACTCACGGGAGGATGGCTACACCTTC
CDR3 protein: CASSHSREDGYTF

D gene: -
CDR3 length: 15
J gene: TRBJ1-5
clone size: -
V gene: TRBV7-2
CDR3 DNA: TGTGCCAGCGGCTTAGAGCAGGGGTTGGGTCAGCCCCAGCATTTT
CDR3 protein: CASGLEQGLGQPQHF